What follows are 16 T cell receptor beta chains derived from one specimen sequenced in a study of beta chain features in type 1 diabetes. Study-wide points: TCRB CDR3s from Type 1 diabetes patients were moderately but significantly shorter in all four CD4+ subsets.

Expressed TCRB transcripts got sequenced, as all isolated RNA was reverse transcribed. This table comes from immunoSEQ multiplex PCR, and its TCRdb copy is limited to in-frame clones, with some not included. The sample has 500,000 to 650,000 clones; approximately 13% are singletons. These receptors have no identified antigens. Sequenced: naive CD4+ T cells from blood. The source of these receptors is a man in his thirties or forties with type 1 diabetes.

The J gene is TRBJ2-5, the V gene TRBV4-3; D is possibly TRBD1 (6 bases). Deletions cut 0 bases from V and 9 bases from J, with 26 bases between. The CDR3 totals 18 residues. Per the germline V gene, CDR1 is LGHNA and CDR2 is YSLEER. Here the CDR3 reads CASSQDIMASRGWEPQYF. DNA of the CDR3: TGCGCCAGCAGCCAAGATATCATGGCATCCAGGGGTTGGGAGCCCCAGTACTTC.

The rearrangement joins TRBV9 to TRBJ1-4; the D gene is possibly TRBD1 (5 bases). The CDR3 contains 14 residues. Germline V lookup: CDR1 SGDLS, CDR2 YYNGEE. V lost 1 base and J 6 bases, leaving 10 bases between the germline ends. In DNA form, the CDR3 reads TGTGCCAGCAGCGTACTCAGGGAGGATGAAAAACTGTTTTTT. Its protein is CASSVLREDEKLFF.

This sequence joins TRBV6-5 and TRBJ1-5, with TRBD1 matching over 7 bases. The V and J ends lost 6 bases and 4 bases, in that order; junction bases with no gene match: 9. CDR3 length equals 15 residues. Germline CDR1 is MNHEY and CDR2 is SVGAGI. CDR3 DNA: TGTGCCAGCAGCATACCGGGACAGCAAAATCAGCCCCAGCATTTT. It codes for CASSIPGQQNQPQHF.

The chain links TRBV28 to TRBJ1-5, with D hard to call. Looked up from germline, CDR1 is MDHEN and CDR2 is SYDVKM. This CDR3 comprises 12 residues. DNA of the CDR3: TGTGCTGGTCGGGCCAGCAATCAGCCCCAGCATTTT. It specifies CAGRASNQPQHF. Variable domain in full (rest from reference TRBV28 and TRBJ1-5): DVKVTQSSRYLVKRTGEKVFLECVQDMDHENMFWYRQDPGLGLRLIYFSYDVKMKEKGDIPEGYSVSREKKERFSLILESASTNQTSMYLCAGRASNQPQHFGDGTRLSIL.

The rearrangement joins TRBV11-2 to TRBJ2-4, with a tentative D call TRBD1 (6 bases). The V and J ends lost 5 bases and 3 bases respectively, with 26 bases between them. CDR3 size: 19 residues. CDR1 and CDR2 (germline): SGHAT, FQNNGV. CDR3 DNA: TGTGCCAGCAGCCCGGTAACTGGGGGCTACTCGGATGACAAAAACATTCAGTACTTC. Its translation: CASSPVTGGYSDDKNIQYF.

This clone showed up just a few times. This chain's CDR3 is CASRAWGLNTEAFF. CDR3 coding DNA: TGTGCCAGCAGAGCATGGGGGCTGAACACTGAAGCTTTCTTT. The gene calls are TRBV2 and TRBJ1-1; possibly TRBD1 for D (6 bases). CDR3 length equals 14 residues. Germline CDR1 and CDR2: SNHLY and FYNNEI. V was clipped by 6 bases and J by 0 bases, with 11 bases between them.

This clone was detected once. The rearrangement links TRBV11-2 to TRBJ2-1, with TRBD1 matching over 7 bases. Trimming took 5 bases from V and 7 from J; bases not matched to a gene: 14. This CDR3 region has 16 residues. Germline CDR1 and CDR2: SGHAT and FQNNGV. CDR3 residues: CASSLLRDRKRNEQFF. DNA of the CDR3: TGTGCCAGCAGCCTCCTTCGGGACAGAAAAAGAAATGAGCAGTTCTTC.

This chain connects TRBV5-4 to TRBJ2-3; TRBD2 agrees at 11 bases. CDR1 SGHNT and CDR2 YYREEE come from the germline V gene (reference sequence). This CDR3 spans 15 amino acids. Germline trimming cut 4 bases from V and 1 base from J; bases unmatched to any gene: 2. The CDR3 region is CASSLLAGGTDTQYF. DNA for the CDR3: TGTGCCAGCAGCCTACTAGCGGGGGGCACAGATACGCAGTATTTT.

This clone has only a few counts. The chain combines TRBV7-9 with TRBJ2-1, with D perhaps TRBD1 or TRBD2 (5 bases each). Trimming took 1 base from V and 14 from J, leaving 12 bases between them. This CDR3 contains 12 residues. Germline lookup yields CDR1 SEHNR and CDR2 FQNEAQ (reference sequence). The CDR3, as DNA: TGTGCCAGCAGCTTAGGGGTGCAGGGAGAGTTCTTC. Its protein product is CASSLGVQGEFF.

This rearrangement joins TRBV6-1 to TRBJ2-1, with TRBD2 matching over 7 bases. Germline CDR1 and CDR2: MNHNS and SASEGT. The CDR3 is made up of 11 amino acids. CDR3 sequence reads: CAIGGFGEQFF. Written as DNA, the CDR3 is TGTGCGATCGGGGGGTTTGGTGAGCAGTTCTTC.

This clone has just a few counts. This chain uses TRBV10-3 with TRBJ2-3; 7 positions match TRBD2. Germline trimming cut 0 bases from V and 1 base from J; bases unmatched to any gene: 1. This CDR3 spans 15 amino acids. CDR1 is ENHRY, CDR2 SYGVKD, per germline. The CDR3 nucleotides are TGTGCCATCAGTGAGTCGGCGGGGGGCACAGATACGCAGTATTTT. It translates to CAISESAGGTDTQYF.

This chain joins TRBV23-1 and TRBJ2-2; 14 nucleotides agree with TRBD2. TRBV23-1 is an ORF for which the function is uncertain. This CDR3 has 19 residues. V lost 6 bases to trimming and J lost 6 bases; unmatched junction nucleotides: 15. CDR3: CASSQTGLAGEGSAGELFF. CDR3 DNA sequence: TGCGCCAGCAGCCAAACGGGACTAGCGGGGGAGGGATCCGCCGGGGAGCTGTTTTTT.

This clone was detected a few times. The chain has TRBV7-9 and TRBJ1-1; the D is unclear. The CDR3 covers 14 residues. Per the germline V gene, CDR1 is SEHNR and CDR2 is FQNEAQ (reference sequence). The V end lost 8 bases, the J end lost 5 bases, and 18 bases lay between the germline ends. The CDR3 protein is CASGSLAGSTEAFF. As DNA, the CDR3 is TGTGCCAGCGGATCATTGGCGGGAAGTACTGAAGCTTTCTTT.

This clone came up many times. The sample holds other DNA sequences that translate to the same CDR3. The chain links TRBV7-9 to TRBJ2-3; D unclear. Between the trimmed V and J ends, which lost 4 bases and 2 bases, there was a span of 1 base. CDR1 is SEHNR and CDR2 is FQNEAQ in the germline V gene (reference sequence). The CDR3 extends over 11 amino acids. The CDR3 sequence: CASSSTDTQYF. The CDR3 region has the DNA TGTGCCAGCAGCTCCACAGATACGCAGTATTTT.

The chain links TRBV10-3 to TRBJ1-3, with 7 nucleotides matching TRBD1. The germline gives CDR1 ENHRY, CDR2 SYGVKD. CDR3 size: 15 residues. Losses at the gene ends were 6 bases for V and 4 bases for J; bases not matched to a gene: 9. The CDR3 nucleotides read TGTGCCATCAGCCCCGGGAGGGGGCTCGGAAACACCATATATTTT. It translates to CAISPGRGLGNTIYF.

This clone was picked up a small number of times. In DNA, the CDR3 is TGTGCCAGCAGCGCAGGAGGGGGCGGCTTCACAGATACGCAGTATTTT. This translates into CASSAGGGGFTDTQYF. This chain uses TRBV7-2 with TRBJ2-3; a possible D gene is TRBD1 (7 bases). The CDR3 has 16 amino acids. The germline CDR1 and CDR2 sequences are SGHTA and FQGNSA. V was clipped by 5 bases and J by 2 bases, with 17 bases between them. Full variable domain (remainder filled in from reference TRBV7-2 and TRBJ2-3): GAGVSQSPSNKVTEKGKDVELRCDPISGHTALYWYRQSLGQGLEFLIYFQGNSAPDKSGLPSDRFSAERTGGSVSTLTIQRTQQEDSAVYLCASSAGGGGFTDTQYFGPGTRLTVL.